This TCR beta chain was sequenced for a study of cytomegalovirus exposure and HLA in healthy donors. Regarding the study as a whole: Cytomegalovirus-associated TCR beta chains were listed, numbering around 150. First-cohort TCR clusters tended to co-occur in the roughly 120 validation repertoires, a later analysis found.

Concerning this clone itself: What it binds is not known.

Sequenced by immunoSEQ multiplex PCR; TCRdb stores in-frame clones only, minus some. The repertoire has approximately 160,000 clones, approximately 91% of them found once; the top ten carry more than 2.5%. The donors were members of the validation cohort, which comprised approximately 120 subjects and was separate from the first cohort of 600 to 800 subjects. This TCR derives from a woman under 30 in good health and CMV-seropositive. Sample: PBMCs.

CDR3 amino acids: CAWNLAGEAEQYF. CDR3 DNA: TGTGCCTGGAATTTAGCGGGAGAGGCCGAGCAGTACTTC. This chain links TRBV30 with TRBJ2-7; TRBD2 aligns across 9 bases. The CDR3 is made up of 13 amino acids. V shed 4 bases, J shed 6 bases, and the junction held 7 bases outside the gene matches. From germline, CDR1 is GTSNPN and CDR2 SVGIG (reference sequence). The full variable domain, with the rest looked up from reference TRBV30 and TRBJ2-7, is SQTIHQWPATLVQPVGSPLSLECTVEGTSNPNLYWYRQAAGRGLQLLFYSVGIGQISSEVPQNLSASRPQDRQFILSSKKLLLSDSGFYLCAWNLAGEAEQYFGPGTRLTVT.